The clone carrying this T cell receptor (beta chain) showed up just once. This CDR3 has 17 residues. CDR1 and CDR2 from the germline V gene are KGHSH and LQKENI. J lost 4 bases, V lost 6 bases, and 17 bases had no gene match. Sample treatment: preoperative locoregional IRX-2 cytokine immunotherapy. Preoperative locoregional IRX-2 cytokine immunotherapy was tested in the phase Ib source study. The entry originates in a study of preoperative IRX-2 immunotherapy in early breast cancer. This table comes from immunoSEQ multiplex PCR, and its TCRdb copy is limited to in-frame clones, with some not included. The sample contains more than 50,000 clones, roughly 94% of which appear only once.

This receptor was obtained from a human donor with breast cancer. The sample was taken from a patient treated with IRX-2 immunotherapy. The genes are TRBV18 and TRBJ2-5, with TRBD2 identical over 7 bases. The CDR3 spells CASSPLGSSGLGETQYF. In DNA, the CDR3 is TGTGCCAGCTCCCCCCTAGGGAGTAGCGGGCTGGGAGAGACCCAGTACTTC.